Following are 32 T cell receptor beta chains from one sample sequenced in a study of blood T cell repertoires in COVID-19. The method was immunoSEQ multiplex PCR; TCRdb's version includes in-frame clones alone and lacks a portion of them. In the table there are under 150,000 clones, 84% of which are singletons. Sequencing used PBMCs or T cells enriched from blood (not recorded which). The receptors derive from a middle-aged man in a cohort exposed to, infected with or recovered from COVID-19 (not recorded which).

The chain carries TRBV6-1 and TRBJ2-7; the D gene is possibly TRBD2 (6 bases). CDR1 MNHNS and CDR2 SASEGT come from the germline V gene. V lost 1 base and J lost 2, with 12 bases in between. The CDR3 runs 15 residues. Here the CDR3 reads CASSEGGWGAYEQYF. The CDR3 DNA reads as TGTGCCAGCAGTGAAGGGGGCTGGGGGGCCTACGAGCAGTACTTC.

The rearrangement joins TRBV20-1 to TRBJ2-3; 10 positions match TRBD2. The CDR3 consists of 14 residues. Germline trimming cut 3 bases from V and 2 bases from J; bases unmatched to any gene: 2. Germline CDR1 is DFQATT and CDR2 is SNEGSKA (reference sequence). As DNA, the CDR3 is TGCAGTGCTAGTCTAGCGGGGGCCACAGATACGCAGTATTTT. Protein sequence: CSASLAGATDTQYF.

The J gene is TRBJ1-1, the V gene TRBV19, with 8 nucleotides matching TRBD1. Unmatched junction bases numbered 3, after V lost 1 base and J lost 8 bases. Germline values: CDR1 LNHDA, CDR2 SQIVND (reference sequence). CDR3 length: 13 residues. The CDR3 DNA follows: TGTGCCAGTAGTATAGGGACAGGGAGAGAAGCTTTCTTT. Translating gives CASSIGTGREAFF.

The rearrangement uses TRBV20-1 and TRBJ1-1, with 7 bases aligning to TRBD1. The CDR3 is made up of 14 amino acids. Unmatched junction bases numbered 6, after V lost 3 bases and J lost 2 bases. Germline CDR1 is DFQATT and CDR2 is SNEGSKA (reference sequence). The CDR3 loop is CSASPGTVNTEAFF. In nucleotides, the CDR3 is TGCAGTGCTAGTCCCGGGACAGTCAACACTGAAGCTTTCTTT.

This clone was recorded a few times. V gene TRBV2 combines with J gene TRBJ1-4, with a weak D call TRBD1 (5 bases). The CDR3 consists of 15 residues. Germline values: CDR1 SNHLY, CDR2 FYNNEI. Trimming took off 3 bases at V and 4 bases at J, with 12 bases between the two ends. The CDR3 DNA reads TGTGCCAGCAGTGATGAGGCTCAGGGTAATGAAAAACTGTTTTTT. Encoded protein: CASSDEAQGNEKLFF.

The chain has TRBV27 and TRBJ1-2; D is possibly TRBD1 (6 bases). The CDR3 covers 18 residues. Trimming stripped 0 bases from V and 0 bases from J, with 17 bases between. Germline V lookup: CDR1 MNHEY, CDR2 SMNVEV (reference sequence). The CDR3 bases are TGTGCCAGCAGTTTATCGTCCCGAGACAGGAGAGCTAACTATGGCTACACCTTC. This gives the protein CASSLSSRDRRANYGYTF.

The chain uses TRBV19 and TRBJ1-2, with unresolved D. With 6 bases removed from V and 4 bases from J, the gap between germline ends came to 15 bases. The CDR3 is 14 residues long. The germline V gene has CDR1 LNHDA and CDR2 SQIVND (reference sequence). CDR3 region: CASSGVLGTYGYTF. Written as DNA, the CDR3 is TGTGCCAGTAGCGGGGTACTAGGAACCTATGGCTACACCTTC.

The chain links TRBV3-1 (or the pseudogene TRBV3-2) to TRBJ2-1; 11 bases map to TRBD2. Germline CDR1 reads LGHDT; CDR2 reads YNNKEL (reference sequence). Trimming took 4 bases from V and 1 from J; bases not matched to a gene: 3. This CDR3 contains 16 residues. CDR3 amino acids: CASSPRTSGSYNEQFF. Here the CDR3 DNA reads TGTGCCAGCAGCCCCCGGACTAGCGGGTCCTACAATGAGCAGTTCTTC.

This chain joins TRBV7-7 and TRBJ2-5; D unclear. The V gene's germline CDR1 is SSHAT and CDR2 FNYEAQ (reference sequence). This CDR3 region has 18 residues. V lost 5 bases to trimming and J lost 5 bases, with 27 bases between them. The CDR3 spells CASSPMMLRAQTWETQYF. The CDR3 nucleotides read TGTGCCAGCAGCCCGATGATGTTGAGAGCCCAAACGTGGGAGACCCAGTACTTC.

DNA for the CDR3: TGTGCCAGCATCCGGGACTTCAGCCAAGAGACCCAGTACTTC. Translation gives CASIRDFSQETQYF. V and J are TRBV7-2 and TRBJ2-5, with D tentatively TRBD2 (6 bases). This CDR3 contains 14 residues. V lost 7 bases, J lost 1 base, and 13 bases lay in between. CDR1 and CDR2 from the germline V gene are SGHTA and FQGNSA. Complete variable domain (other parts from reference TRBV7-2 and TRBJ2-5): GAGVSQSPSNKVTEKGKDVELRCDPISGHTALYWYRQSLGQGLEFLIYFQGNSAPDKSGLPSDRFSAERTGGSVSTLTIQRTQQEDSAVYLCASIRDFSQETQYFGPGTRLLVL.

The chain uses TRBV28 and TRBJ1-4, with D possibly TRBD1 on 6 matching bases. The CDR3 contains 14 residues. The V end lost 5 bases, the J end lost 8 bases, and 15 bases lay between the germline ends. Germline-derived CDR1 and CDR2 are MDHEN and SYDVKM. CDR3 sequence reads: CASSTTGMVEKLFF. CDR3 nucleotide sequence: TGTGCCAGCAGTACCACAGGGATGGTGGAAAAACTGTTTTTT.

The chain joins TRBV7-9 to TRBJ2-7; the D gene is possibly TRBD2 (6 bases). V lost 5 bases and J 6 bases, leaving 17 bases between the germline ends. CDR1 and CDR2 (germline): SEHNR, FQNEAQ (reference sequence). The CDR3 consists of 14 residues. This CDR3 reads CASSAGLPKSEQYF. CDR3 nucleotides: TGTGCCAGCAGCGCGGGACTTCCTAAAAGCGAGCAGTACTTC.

J is TRBJ1-2 and V is TRBV21-1; TRBD1, as called in the table, went unchecked against the DNA. TRBV21-1 is a pseudogene locus. CDR3 length equals 12 residues. CDR3 amino acids: CASSDRHAGYTF. CDR3 in DNA: TGTGCCAGCAGCGATCGACATGCGGGCTACACCTTC.

The chain employs TRBV30 and TRBJ1-2; 8 nucleotides agree with TRBD1. Germline CDR1 and CDR2: GTSNPN and SVGIG (reference sequence). Trimming removed 3 bases from V and 1 base from J; junction bases left unmatched: 4. The CDR3 loop spans 14 amino acids. CDR3 loop: CAWSRDRSNYGYTF. The CDR3 nucleotides read TGTGCCTGGAGCAGGGACAGGAGTAACTATGGCTACACCTTC.

In its sample, this clone was seen once. The chain links TRBV5-6 to TRBJ2-3; weak D call: TRBD2 (5 bases). This CDR3 is built from 17 residues. Germline CDR1 and CDR2: SGHDT and YYEEEE. V lost 0 bases to trimming and J lost 5 bases, with 19 bases between them. The CDR3 nucleotides read TGTGCCAGCAGCTTGGGAGTGGCCTTCCGGGGTGGAGATACGCAGTATTTT. It specifies CASSLGVAFRGGDTQYF.

The rearrangement links TRBV6-2 or TRBV6-3 to TRBJ1-1; a possible D gene is TRBD1 (5 bases). Germline V lookup: CDR1 MNHEY, CDR2 SVGEGT. The CDR3 is 14 amino acids. The V gene lost 0 bases and the J gene lost 1 base, with 6 bases spanning the gap. The CDR3 protein is CASSYSDRNTEAFF. CDR3 bases: TGTGCCAGCAGTTACTCCGACAGGAACACTGAAGCTTTCTTT.

The J gene is TRBJ2-7, the V gene TRBV12-3 or TRBV12-4; weak D call: TRBD1 (5 bases). V shed 6 bases and J shed 2 bases, with 11 bases lying between them. This CDR3 has 13 residues. The CDR3 DNA reads as TGTGCCAGCAGCCGTGTGGGGCCCTACGAGCAGTACTTC. Its translation is CASSRVGPYEQYF.

V usage is TRBV15 and J usage is TRBJ2-2; TRBD1 matches 8 bases. J lost 5 bases, V lost 5 bases, and 7 bases had no gene match. There are 15 residues in the CDR3. Germline-derived CDR1 and CDR2 are LNHNV and YYDKDF (reference sequence). The CDR3 here is CATSEDRGGTGELFF. The CDR3 DNA reads TGTGCCACCAGCGAAGACAGGGGTGGTACCGGGGAGCTGTTTTTT.

The rearrangement links TRBV14 to TRBJ2-3; possible D gene TRBD2, 6 bases. V lost 4 bases and J 1 base, leaving 15 bases between the germline ends. The length of the CDR3 is 16 residues. In germline, CDR1 is SGHDN, CDR2 FVKESK. CDR3 amino acids: CASSPILAFRTDTQYF. The DNA of the CDR3 is TGTGCCAGCAGCCCGATCCTAGCGTTTCGCACAGATACGCAGTATTTT.

This sequence joins TRBV7-6 and TRBJ2-7, with TRBD1 as a possible D gene (6 bases). The CDR3 has 14 residues. The germline gives CDR1 SGHVS, CDR2 FNYEAQ. The ends were cut back, 5 bases at V and 5 bases at J, with 16 bases in the middle. CDR3 sequence reads: CASSLRTEGHEQYF. The CDR3 DNA reads as TGTGCCAGCAGCCTCCGGACAGAAGGCCACGAGCAGTACTTC.

This chain joins TRBV7-3 and TRBJ2-1; 7 bases map to TRBD2. The V and J ends lost 5 bases and 4 bases, in that order; junction bases with no gene match: 8. The CDR3 runs to 15 residues. The germline V gene encodes CDR1 SGHTA and CDR2 FQGTGA. The CDR3, as DNA: TGTGCCAGCAGCGCCTCTAGCGGCCGATACAATGAGCAGTTCTTC. Translating it yields CASSASSGRYNEQFF.

The chain joins TRBV5-1 to TRBJ2-3; D ambiguous. V gave up 0 bases and J gave up 2 bases, with 4 bases separating them. CDR1 is SGHRS, CDR2 YFSETQ, per germline. CDR3 length equals 13 residues. CDR3 sequence reads: CASSLGATDTQYF. The DNA for the CDR3 is TGCGCCAGCAGCTTGGGGGCCACAGATACGCAGTATTTT.

Here the CDR3 DNA reads TGTGCCAGCAGTGCGACAGGCTCTGGAAACACCATATATTTT. Protein product: CASSATGSGNTIYF. This rearrangement joins TRBV27 to TRBJ1-3, with D possibly being TRBD1 (6 bases). The CDR3 extends over 14 amino acids. V dropped 5 bases and J dropped 0 bases, with 8 bases sitting between them. From germline, CDR1 is MNHEY and CDR2 SMNVEV (reference sequence).

The gene calls are TRBV18 and TRBJ2-7, with 11 nucleotides matching TRBD1. V shed 6 bases, J shed 6 bases, and the junction held 10 bases outside the gene matches. The CDR3 sequence is 15 residues long. Germline V gives CDR1 KGHSH, CDR2 LQKENI. For the CDR3, the DNA is TGTGCCAGCTCCCCAGGACAGGGGGCATCTCGCGAGCAGTACTTC. Translating it yields CASSPGQGASREQYF.

The V gene is TRBV9, the J gene TRBJ1-1, with D perhaps matching TRBD1 (6 bases). Germline V gene data show CDR1 as SGDLS and CDR2 as YYNGEE. The length of the CDR3 is 14 residues. V was clipped by 4 bases and J by 0 bases, with 10 bases between them. The CDR3 DNA reads as TGTGCCAGCAGCCCGGACAGACTGAACACTGAAGCTTTCTTT. It is translated as CASSPDRLNTEAFF. Based on the CDR3 plus reference TRBV9 and TRBJ1-1, the full variable domain is DSGVTQTPKHLITATGQRVTLRCSPRSGDLSVYWYQQSLDQGLQFLIQYYNGEERAKGNILERFSAQQFPDLHSELNLSSLELGDSALYFCASSPDRLNTEAFFGQGTRLTVV.

The chain is built from TRBV5-1 and TRBJ2-6, with D uncertain. The germline V gene encodes CDR1 SGHRS and CDR2 YFSETQ. Trimming left V 0 bases short and J 4 bases short, with 11 bases between. The CDR3 is made up of 16 amino acids. CDR3 coding DNA: TGCGCCAGCAGCTTGGGGGCAGACCGCGGGGCCAACGTCCTGACTTTC. Amino acid sequence: CASSLGADRGANVLTF.

In DNA, the CDR3 is TGTGCCAGCAGCTTGACTGGACAGCAAGGAAACACCATATATTTT. Amino acids: CASSLTGQQGNTIYF. V usage is TRBV7-3 and J usage is TRBJ1-3; D might be TRBD1 (6 bases). The CDR3 is 15 residues long. The V gene's germline CDR1 is SGHTA and CDR2 FQGTGA. The germline V and J ends were trimmed by 3 bases and 4 bases, with 13 bases remaining between them. The entire variable domain, with the rest obtained from reference TRBV7-3 and TRBJ1-3, is as follows: GAGVSQTPSNKVTEKGKYVELRCDPISGHTALYWYRQSLGQGPEFLIYFQGTGAADDSGLPNDRFFAVRPEGSVSTLKIQRTERGDSAVYLCASSLTGQQGNTIYFGEGSWLTVV.

V is TRBV30 and J is TRBJ1-2; TRBD1 matches at 11 bases. V lost 2 bases, J lost 7 bases, and 6 bases stayed unmatched. The CDR3 is made up of 14 amino acids. CDR1 GTSNPN and CDR2 SVGIG come from the germline V gene (reference sequence). The CDR3 nucleotides read TGTGCCTGGAGTCCTGGACAGGGGGCGGGTGGCTACACCTTC. Amino acid sequence: CAWSPGQGAGGYTF.

The chain recombines TRBV7-9 with TRBJ1-2; D not certain. The germline gives CDR1 SEHNR, CDR2 FQNEAQ (reference sequence). V lost 3 bases and J lost 8, with 16 bases in between. This CDR3 is 14 amino acids long. Here the CDR3 DNA reads TGTGCCAGCAGCTTTCTCCGGGAGGGAAGCGGCTACACCTTC. Protein sequence: CASSFLREGSGYTF.

The chain has TRBV4-3 and TRBJ1-2, with a weak D call TRBD1 (6 bases). CDR3 length: 14 residues. Trimming removed 1 base from V and 7 bases from J, with 13 bases in between. From germline, CDR1 is LGHNA and CDR2 YSLEER. The CDR3 coding sequence is TGCGCCAGCAGCCAAGGATTGGGACAAGGTGGCTACACCTTC. It encodes CASSQGLGQGGYTF.

The rearrangement uses TRBV20-1 and TRBJ2-7, with TRBD2 identical over 11 bases. The CDR3 has 15 amino acids. Germline V gives CDR1 DFQATT, CDR2 SNEGSKA (reference sequence). V gave up 3 bases and J gave up 7 bases; unmatched junction bases: 11. DNA of the CDR3: TGCAGTGCTAGTTCGACTAGCGGGGACTTGATTGAGCAGTACTTC. Translation: CSASSTSGDLIEQYF.

The rearrangement uses TRBV9 and TRBJ2-3; D call uncertain. This CDR3 is built from 15 residues. The V and J ends lost 4 bases and 1 base respectively, with 13 bases between them. CDR1 and CDR2 (germline): SGDLS, YYNGEE. The CDR3 reads CASSPVLAGTDTQYF. The CDR3 nucleotides read TGTGCCAGCAGCCCTGTATTAGCCGGCACAGATACGCAGTATTTT.